This TCR beta chain stems from a study of PD-1 blockade in classical Hodgkin lymphoma. Stated time point: cycle 4 day 1 (C4D1), after less than seven weeks of nivolumab. Each patient relapsed following autologous stem cell transplantation, and prior brentuximab vedotin exposure differed. Findings of the study overall: Diminished baseline TCR diversity has been reported in newly diagnosed patients relative to healthy donors. Patients who responded completely had about the same baseline diversity as newly diagnosed patients. Repertoires differed for reasons still undefined, possibly disease activity or prior therapy. Diversity in CD4+ TCRs, unlike that measured in CD8+ TCRs, had risen significantly by C4D1.

V dropped 0 bases and J dropped 5 bases, with 4 bases sitting between them. CDR3 length: 12 residues. Germline V gene sequence: CDR1 SGDLS, CDR2 YYNGEE. This clone came up once. Its target is not known. The sample has other DNA sequences that encode this CDR3 too. This table comes from immunoSEQ multiplex PCR, and its TCRdb copy is limited to in-frame clones, with some not included. The sample holds some 53,000 clones, around 86% seen once. The origin of this receptor is a human donor with classical Hodgkin lymphoma. Material: peripheral blood mononuclear cells (PBMCs), obtained before the fourth cycle of nivolumab. The chain couples TRBV9 to TRBJ2-3; D unresolved. CDR3 nucleotides: TGTGCCAGCAGCGTAGGTGAAGATACGCAGTATTTT. Residues: CASSVGEDTQYF.